The following is a TCR beta chain sequence with its context. Its antigen is still unknown. The data stem from a study of vaccination and CD4 T cells after COVID-19. Findings and caveats of the study: SARS-CoV-2-reactive clonotypes rose nonsignificantly, with the median going from about 20 to 38. Relatively few convalescent patients and no early post-infection timepoints were analyzed.

The Oncomine TCR Beta short-read assay was what sequenced the DNA obtained from cultured CD4+ T cells. TCRdb processed the PCR reads anew with MiXCR; each CDR3 protein has one entry. This sample has some 18,000 distinct CDR3 sequences, with approximately 60% found just once. This CDR3 is 13 amino acids long. V gave up 6 bases and J gave up 1 base, with 6 bases separating them. Germline CDR1 is SGHVS and CDR2 is FNYEAQ. The treatment denotes: roughly 11-day PBMC culture with coronavirus spike peptide pools or control peptides (ViraFEST assay). ViraFEST expanded antigen-specific T cells with peptide pools, then sequenced TCRs. Cultures used 2 million or so PBMCs per well, 9 to 10 IU/ml IL-2 and roughly 9 ug/ml peptides.

This TCR was sampled from a human donor who had recovered from COVID-19. Sequences were obtained from CD4+ T cells from blood, cultured in vitro. The chain recombines TRBV7-6 with TRBJ2-2; no firm D call. CDR3 coding DNA: TGTGCCAGCAGAGACCAGAACACCGGGGAGCTGTTTTTT. It codes for CASRDQNTGELFF.